This entry lists 21 T cell receptor beta chains sequenced from one sample in a study of T cell responses to AZD1222 COVID-19 vaccine. TCRdb's table, derived via immunoSEQ multiplex PCR, lists solely in-frame clones and lacks some. The sample contains tens of thousands of clones, approximately 90% of which appear only once. This material consisted of peripheral blood, taken 28 days after the second AZD1222 dose. These receptors were taken from an adult who received the AZD1222 COVID-19 vaccine.

The rearrangement links TRBV20-1 to TRBJ1-5; no clear D gene. Germline CDR1 reads DFQATT; CDR2 reads SNEGSKA (reference sequence). V was shortened by 3 bases and J by 4 bases, with 7 bases between the two germline ends. The CDR3 spans 12 residues. As DNA, the CDR3 is TGCAGTGCTAGTGAGGGAAATCAGCCCCAGCATTTT. Amino acids: CSASEGNQPQHF.

The chain is built from TRBV7-2 and TRBJ2-7; D uncertain. This CDR3 has 15 residues. The germline CDR1 and CDR2 sequences are SGHTA and FQGNSA. Trimming stripped 1 base from V and 0 bases from J, with 10 bases between. The CDR3 DNA reads TGTGCCAGCAGCTTAGTGGGTGCAGGCTCCTACGAGCAGTACTTC. It is translated as CASSLVGAGSYEQYF.

The chain links TRBV19 to TRBJ2-7; D is uncertain. V was cut by 6 bases and J by 4 bases, with 16 bases left in between. Germline lookup yields CDR1 LNHDA and CDR2 SQIVND (reference sequence). The CDR3 extends over 14 amino acids. The CDR3 loop is CASRPRHGSYEQYF. The CDR3 DNA reads as TGTGCCAGTAGACCCCGACACGGAAGTTACGAGCAGTACTTC. Looking up the rest from reference TRBV19 and TRBJ2-7 gives the full variable domain: DGGITQSPKYLFRKEGQNVTLSCEQNLNHDAMYWYRQDPGQGLRLIYYSQIVNDFQKGDIAEGYSVSREKKESFPLTVTSAQKNPTAFYLCASRPRHGSYEQYFGPGTRLTVT.

V is TRBV7-9 and J is TRBJ2-7, with D maybe TRBD2 (5 bases). V was clipped by 7 bases and J by 1 base, with 8 bases between them. The CDR3 spans 12 residues. Germline loops: CDR1 SEHNR, CDR2 FQNEAQ (reference sequence). The CDR3 DNA follows: TGTGCCAGCATGAGGGATTCCTACGAGCAGTACTTC. As protein: CASMRDSYEQYF. The complete variable domain, with remaining parts taken from reference TRBV7-9 and TRBJ2-7, reads DTGVSQNPRHKITKRGQNVTFRCDPISEHNRLYWYRQTLGQGPEFLTYFQNEAQLEKSRLLSDRFSAERPKGSFSTLEIQRTEQGDSAMYLCASMRDSYEQYFGPGTRLTVT.

The gene calls are TRBV13 and TRBJ2-3; the D gene could be TRBD1 or TRBD2 (5 bases each). Trimming cost V 1 base and J 0 bases, with 8 bases left between them. Looked up from germline, CDR1 is PRHDT and CDR2 is FYEKMQ (reference sequence). The CDR3 is made up of 15 amino acids. CDR3 nucleotides: TGTGCCAGCAGCTTAGAAGAGGGGAGCACAGATACGCAGTATTTT. Translation gives CASSLEEGSTDTQYF.

The chain employs TRBV7-9 and TRBJ1-6, with 10 bases fitting TRBD1. With V trimmed by 5 bases and J by 5 bases, 3 bases remained unmatched. CDR1 and CDR2 from the germline V gene are SEHNR and FQNEAQ (reference sequence). The length of the CDR3 is 15 residues. As DNA, the CDR3 is TGTGCCAGCAGCCTGGGACAGGGGAATAATTCACCCCTCCACTTT. Protein product: CASSLGQGNNSPLHF.

CDR3 DNA: TGTGCCAGCAGTGAAGCCGGTGGACAGGGCCTACAGTTCTTC. Translation: CASSEAGGQGLQFF. The rearrangement links TRBV2 to TRBJ2-1; 8 bases fit TRBD1. Germline V gene sequence: CDR1 SNHLY, CDR2 FYNNEI. CDR3 length: 14 amino acids. V trimming: 0 bases; J trimming: 13 bases; junction bases outside the gene matches: 8.

This chain connects TRBV7-6 to TRBJ2-5, with TRBD2 matching over 7 bases. The CDR3 length is 13 residues. Germline V gene lookup returns CDR1 SGHVS and CDR2 FNYEAQ. Losses at the gene ends were 6 bases for V and 5 bases for J; bases not matched to a gene: 6. The CDR3 region has the DNA TGTGCCAGCAGGCGCGGGGGAGACGAGACCCAGTACTTC. Its protein is CASRRGGDETQYF.

The rearrangement joins TRBV5-1 to TRBJ1-2; TRBD1 is a possible D gene (6 bases). The CDR3 contains 13 residues. V shed 4 bases and J shed 3 bases, with 10 bases lying between them. Germline values: CDR1 SGHRS, CDR2 YFSETQ. The CDR3 DNA is TGCGCCAGCAGCCCAAGGACAGACTATGGCTACACCTTC. Encoded protein: CASSPRTDYGYTF.

The rearrangement links TRBV7-3 to TRBJ2-1, with 8 bases lining up with TRBD2. The germline gives CDR1 SGHTA, CDR2 FQGTGA. The CDR3 has 16 residues. Germline trimming cut 5 bases from V and 1 base from J; bases unmatched to any gene: 7. This chain's CDR3 is CASSPSGGRSYNEQFF. In nucleotides, the CDR3 is TGTGCCAGCAGCCCGAGCGGGGGCCGATCCTACAATGAGCAGTTCTTC. The full variable domain, with the rest looked up from reference TRBV7-3 and TRBJ2-1, is GAGVSQTPSNKVTEKGKYVELRCDPISGHTALYWYRQSLGQGPEFLIYFQGTGAADDSGLPNDRFFAVRPEGSVSTLKIQRTERGDSAVYLCASSPSGGRSYNEQFFGPGTRLTVL.

This chain connects TRBV11-3 to TRBJ1-2; D is perhaps TRBD1 (6 bases). Trimming took off 3 bases at V and 5 bases at J, with 19 bases between the two ends. Germline V CDR1 and CDR2: SGHNT, YENEEA. The CDR3 covers 16 residues. The CDR3: CASSLRVGGGGYGYTF. For the CDR3, the DNA is TGTGCCAGCAGCTTGAGAGTAGGAGGGGGTGGGTATGGCTACACCTTC.

The rearrangement uses TRBV28 and TRBJ1-2, with unresolved D. Germline V gene lookup returns CDR1 MDHEN and CDR2 SYDVKM. V was trimmed by 4 bases and J by 3 bases, leaving 9 bases between them. The CDR3 consists of 13 residues. As DNA, the CDR3 is TGTGCCAGCAGTTCCCCGGGTCACTATGGCTACACCTTC. It codes for CASSSPGHYGYTF.

This clone was seen just once. This chain joins TRBV4-2 and TRBJ2-7, with D perhaps given as TRBD1 or TRBD2 (5 bases each). The germline CDR1 and CDR2 sequences are LGHNA and YNFKEQ. V shed 3 bases and J shed 7 bases, with 10 bases lying between them. This CDR3 is 12 amino acids long. For the CDR3, the DNA is TGTGCCAGCAGCCACGGGGACGGGGAGCAGTACTTC. Protein sequence: CASSHGDGEQYF.

The V gene is TRBV7-9, the J gene TRBJ2-7; D gene ambiguous. CDR1 is SEHNR and CDR2 is FQNEAQ in the germline V gene (reference sequence). Between the trimmed V and J ends, which lost 0 bases and 6 bases, there was a span of 6 bases. The length of the CDR3 is 12 residues. CDR3 nucleotides: TGTGCCAGCAGCTTAGCGATCGGCGAGCAGTACTTC. This gives the protein CASSLAIGEQYF. Full variable domain (missing parts from reference TRBV7-9 and TRBJ2-7): DTGVSQNPRHKITKRGQNVTFRCDPISEHNRLYWYRQTLGQGPEFLTYFQNEAQLEKSRLLSDRFSAERPKGSFSTLEIQRTEQGDSAMYLCASSLAIGEQYFGPGTRLTVT.

This clone turned up a few times. This chain links TRBV6-2 or TRBV6-3 with TRBJ2-4; D might be TRBD1 (6 bases). This CDR3 is 17 amino acids long. V was cut by 5 bases and J by 8 bases, with 25 bases left in between. CDR1 and CDR2 from the germline V gene are MNHEY and SVGEGT. The CDR3 sequence is CASSPTDSFAIGYIQYF. CDR3 DNA sequence: TGTGCCAGCAGTCCAACGGACAGCTTTGCAATTGGATACATTCAGTACTTC.

The rearrangement uses TRBV11-2 and TRBJ2-6; possibly TRBD1 for D (6 bases). V gave up 6 bases and J gave up 0 bases, with 15 bases separating them. The CDR3 extends over 17 amino acids. Germline lookup yields CDR1 SGHAT and CDR2 FQNNGV. The CDR3 DNA is TGTGCCAGCAGTTACTTACAGGGTAGCTCTGGGGCCAACGTCCTGACTTTC. Its translation is CASSYLQGSSGANVLTF.

This clone came up once. This chain joins TRBV6-1 and TRBJ2-5; D is unclear. The CDR3 runs to 13 residues. Trimming shortened V by 1 base and J by 5 bases, and 8 bases separated the two germline ends. Germline CDR1 is MNHNS and CDR2 is SASEGT. The CDR3 is CASSEVLMETQYF. CDR3 DNA sequence: TGTGCCAGCAGTGAAGTCTTGATGGAGACCCAGTACTTC.

The genes are TRBV27 and TRBJ1-5; TRBD1 is a possible D gene (5 bases). Trimming took off 6 bases at V and 7 bases at J, with 19 bases between the two ends. CDR1 and CDR2 from the germline V gene are MNHEY and SMNVEV (reference sequence). This CDR3 contains 15 residues. CDR3 coding DNA: TGTGCCAGCAGATTAACAGGTGCTCGGCGGCAGCCCCAGCATTTT. Its translation: CASRLTGARRQPQHF.

J is TRBJ2-7 and V is TRBV7-9; the D gene could be TRBD1 or TRBD2 (5 bases each). V was clipped by 8 bases and J by 3 bases, with 8 bases between them. The CDR3 extends over 11 amino acids. Germline V gene lookup returns CDR1 SEHNR and CDR2 FQNEAQ (reference sequence). The CDR3 protein is CASGTYYEQYF. The CDR3 nucleotides read TGTGCCAGCGGGACGTACTACGAGCAGTACTTC.

V and J are TRBV6-5 and TRBJ2-7; 7 bases are a match to TRBD1. There are 14 residues in the CDR3. Unmatched junction bases numbered 9, after V lost 6 bases and J lost 4 bases. CDR1 is MNHEY, CDR2 SVGAGI, per germline. CDR3 loop: CASRARQGPYEQYF. The CDR3 DNA is TGTGCCAGCAGAGCCCGACAGGGACCTTACGAGCAGTACTTC.

The rearrangement uses TRBV7-8 and TRBJ1-6, with 7 bases fitting TRBD1. The V gene end was trimmed by 5 bases and the J gene end by 5 bases; junction bases not matched to a gene: 15. The CDR3 is 18 residues long. The germline V gene has CDR1 SGHVS and CDR2 FQNEAQ. The CDR3 sequence: CASSANDRDGFDNSPLHF. Here the CDR3 DNA reads TGTGCCAGCAGCGCCAACGACAGGGACGGATTCGATAATTCACCCCTCCACTTT.